The clone carrying this TCR beta chain was counted a few times. Beta-chain TCR CDR3 regions were amplified from RNA transcripts. The library came from an HTBI-primed first-round RT-PCR and a second-round multiplex PCR. One entry per CDR3 protein, called by TCRdb with MiXCR from the multiplex PCR reads. This table has approximately 330,000 distinct CDR3 sequences, 15% to 20% appearing once. Patients were left out if they had other autoimmune diseases, uncontrolled infections, pregnancy or lactation. The diagnostic workup employed clinical symptoms, serum thyroxine, TRAb, thyroid ultrasound and orbital computed tomography. This sample is part of a study of Graves' ophthalmopathy and Graves' hyperthyroidism. Study-wide background: There was a collection of peripheral blood at initial diagnosis, before any treatment.

The V gene's germline CDR1 is KGHSH and CDR2 LQKENI. CDR3 length: 16 amino acids. V was trimmed by 1 base and J by 2 bases, leaving 12 bases between them. The sequence derives from an adult man with Graves' ophthalmopathy. Sequencing used peripheral blood. The genes are TRBV18 and TRBJ2-1; D is possibly TRBD1 (7 bases). The chain's CDR3 is CASSPLQGGTYNEQFF. CDR3 coding DNA: TGTGCCAGCTCACCACTCCAGGGGGGTACCTACAATGAGCAGTTCTTC.